Below, 23 T cell receptor beta chains from the same sample are listed, as sequenced in a study of blood T cells in healthy people across ages. Together with a sample-barcoded 5' primer, a J-beta primer mix was included in a second PCR lasting roughly 6 to 12 cycles. TCRdb processed the 5' RACE reads anew with MiXCR; each CDR3 protein has one entry. The data show some 1.5 million distinct CDR3 sequences, around 40% seen once. What was sequenced was blood. These receptors were obtained from a woman aged 18-29 years in good health.

V and J are TRBV4-3 and TRBJ1-2; 8 nucleotides line up with TRBD1. The germline V gene encodes CDR1 LGHNA and CDR2 YSLEER. The CDR3 has 15 residues. Trimming removed 0 bases from V and 6 bases from J; junction bases left unmatched: 6. The CDR3 sequence is CASSQDGQGIDGYTF. The CDR3 DNA reads TGCGCCAGCAGCCAAGATGGACAGGGAATAGATGGCTACACCTTC.

This clonotype turned up a few times. The V and J genes are TRBV20-1 and TRBJ1-2; TRBD1 matches 11 bases. Trimming removed 1 base from V and 6 bases from J; junction bases left unmatched: 4. CDR1 and CDR2 (germline): DFQATT, SNEGSKA (reference sequence). This CDR3 comprises 14 residues. As DNA, the CDR3 is TGCAGTGCTAGAGGGACAGGGGGCTATCATGGCTACACCTTC. Protein sequence: CSARGTGGYHGYTF.

The rearrangement links TRBV20-1 to TRBJ1-6; TRBD1 matches at 9 bases. The CDR3 sequence is 17 residues long. Trimming removed 6 bases from V and 0 bases from J; junction bases left unmatched: 9. Germline loops: CDR1 DFQATT, CDR2 SNEGSKA (reference sequence). CDR3 residues: CSARQGERSSYNSPLHF. The CDR3 bases are TGCAGTGCCCGACAGGGGGAACGGAGCTCCTATAATTCACCCCTCCACTTT.

The chain links TRBV6-2 or TRBV6-3 to TRBJ1-2; D is unclear. V dropped 11 bases and J dropped 2 bases, with 15 bases sitting between them. The CDR3 contains 13 residues. CDR1 is MNHEY and CDR2 is SVGEGT in the germline V gene. CDR3 residues: CAGTQDGNYGYTF. The CDR3 nucleotides are TGTGCCGGCACCCAAGACGGAAACTATGGCTACACCTTC.

A word on this clonotype: The junction shows a germline mismatch at one end, possibly a read error. V is TRBV12-3 or TRBV12-4 and J is TRBJ2-7, with D unresolved. The CDR3 covers 12 residues. This chain's CDR3 is CASRLEDYEQYF. For the CDR3, the DNA is TGTGCCAGCAGGTTAGAGGACTACGAGCAGTACTTC.

V gene TRBV2 combines with J gene TRBJ1-2; D call uncertain. CDR1 SNHLY and CDR2 FYNNEI come from the germline V gene. This CDR3 comprises 12 residues. Between the trimmed V and J ends, which lost 6 bases and 3 bases, there was a span of 8 bases. CDR3: CASRTWYYGYTF. The CDR3 DNA follows: TGTGCCAGCAGGACATGGTACTATGGCTACACCTTC.

The sample holds a few counts of this clonotype. The chain joins TRBV9 to TRBJ1-1; D uncertain. The CDR3 spans 13 residues. Trimming left V 0 bases short and J 7 bases short, with 10 bases between. Germline-derived CDR1 and CDR2 are SGDLS and YYNGEE. For the CDR3, the DNA is TGTGCCAGCAGCGTAGGACTTCCAAATGAAGCTTTCTTT. Translating it yields CASSVGLPNEAFF.

V is TRBV5-1 and J is TRBJ2-1, with D possibly matching TRBD2 (5 bases). Germline V gene lookup returns CDR1 SGHRS and CDR2 YFSETQ. Trimming removed 0 bases at V and 4 bases at J, with 17 bases between. The CDR3 sequence is 17 residues long. CDR3 sequence reads: CASSLVRGSGGYNEQFF. The DNA of the CDR3 is TGCGCCAGCAGCTTGGTGAGAGGGAGCGGAGGTTACAATGAGCAGTTCTTC.

The chain carries TRBV10-3 and TRBJ1-2; 8 positions match TRBD1. The CDR3 has 14 residues. CDR1 is ENHRY and CDR2 is SYGVKD in the germline V gene. Unmatched junction bases numbered 4, after V lost 5 bases and J lost 2 bases. CDR3 DNA sequence: TGTGCCATCAGTTCAACAGGGGGGAACTATGGCTACACCTTC. Its translation: CAISSTGGNYGYTF.

This clonotype was observed a handful of times. The V gene is TRBV20-1, the J gene TRBJ2-1, with D perhaps matching TRBD2 (5 bases). The CDR3 runs to 12 residues. Germline V gives CDR1 DFQATT, CDR2 SNEGSKA (reference sequence). Trimming removed 3 bases from V and 4 bases from J, with 7 bases in between. CDR3 bases: TGCAGTGCTAGCGGGGAGTACAATGAGCAGTTCTTC. Amino acid sequence: CSASGEYNEQFF.

As for this clonotype: Given a much more abundant clone one base away, this may be a read error. The V gene is TRBV2, the J gene TRBJ2-1, with a tentative D call TRBD1 (7 bases). CDR1 and CDR2 from the germline V gene are SNHLY and FYNNEI. This CDR3 has 15 residues. The CDR3 here is CASSVQGGSYTEQFF. The CDR3 nucleotides are TGTGCCAGCAGTGTGCAGGGGGGCTCCTACACTGAGCAGTTCTTC.

In regard to this clonotype: The CDR3 carries no conserved terminal phenylalanine or tryptophan, so it likely arises from a read error. The rearrangement joins TRBV6-6 to TRBJ1-1, with TRBD1 matching 7 bases. Losses at the gene ends were 5 bases for V and 0 bases for J; bases not matched to a gene: 3. The CDR3 sequence is 14 residues long. The germline CDR1 and CDR2 sequences are MNHNY and SVGAGI (reference sequence). The CDR3 is CASSTTGVNTEAFL. CDR3 sequence (DNA): TGTGCCAGCAGTACAACAGGGGTGAACACTGAAGCTTTCTTA.

This clonotype was counted only a few times. The chain recombines TRBV27 with TRBJ1-2, with D hard to call. V lost 5 bases to trimming and J lost 4 bases, with 11 bases between them. CDR1 and CDR2 from the germline V gene are MNHEY and SMNVEV (reference sequence). This CDR3 comprises 13 residues. The CDR3 bases are TGTGCCAGCAGTCCCGACGTCGGCTATGGCTACACCTTC. Translating gives CASSPDVGYGYTF.

Turning to this clonotype: One base away lies a much larger clone, so this may be a sequencing read error. V and J are TRBV6-2 or TRBV6-3 and TRBJ2-4; D possibly corresponds to TRBD1 (6 bases). The DNA end favors TRBJ2-7, so the J call may be wrong. Per germline, CDR1 MNHEY and CDR2 SVGEGT. CDR3 size: 16 residues. The CDR3 loop is CASSYTKVTGTYEQYF. CDR3 sequence (DNA): TGTGCCAGCAGTTACACGAAAGTGACAGGAACCTACGAGCAGTACTTC.

J is TRBJ2-3 and V is TRBV4-1, with TRBD1 matching over 8 bases. The germline gives CDR1 MGHRA, CDR2 YSYEKL. This CDR3 region has 16 residues. The V gene end was trimmed by 1 base and the J gene end by 2 bases; junction bases not matched to a gene: 5. For the CDR3, the DNA is TGCGCCAGCAGCCAAGGGGGGACAGGCGACACAGATACGCAGTATTTT. Amino acid sequence: CASSQGGTGDTDTQYF.

This clonotype has only a few counts. The chain carries TRBV5-1 and TRBJ2-1, with unresolved D. V was cut by 1 base and J by 9 bases, with 11 bases left in between. The CDR3 spans 13 residues. Germline assignment: CDR1 SGHRS and CDR2 YFSETQ. CDR3 residues: CASSLQARSEQFF. The CDR3 nucleotides read TGCGCCAGCAGCTTGCAAGCAAGGAGTGAGCAGTTCTTC.

This clonotype was counted only a few times. The chain has TRBV6-2 or TRBV6-3 and TRBJ1-1, with a weak D call TRBD1 (6 bases). CDR1 and CDR2 from the germline V gene are MNHEY and SVGEGT. V was pared by 10 bases and J by 6 bases, with 18 bases between. CDR3 length: 13 residues. DNA of the CDR3: TGTGCCACCGGCCCAGGGGTTCCCCCTGAAGCTTTCTTT. Translation: CATGPGVPPEAFF.

The V call is TRBV29-1, the J call TRBJ2-2; no definite D call. The CDR3 is made up of 12 amino acids. V lost 7 bases and J 3 bases, leaving 9 bases between the germline ends. Germline V gives CDR1 SQVTM, CDR2 ANQGSEA. The CDR3 DNA follows: TGCAGCGCCGACCCTGACACCGGGGAGCTGTTTTTT. It specifies CSADPDTGELFF.

This clonotype was observed a handful of times. A much larger clone is a single base away; this may be a read error. V and J are TRBV20-1 and TRBJ1-1; perhaps TRBD1 as D (5 bases). CDR1 DFQATT and CDR2 SNEGSKA come from the germline V gene (reference sequence). CDR3 length: 12 residues. The ends were cut back, 6 bases at V and 4 bases at J, with 12 bases in the middle. As DNA, the CDR3 is TGCAGTGCCGGGCAGGGAGTCACTGAAGCTTTCTTT. The encoded protein is CSAGQGVTEAFF.

As to this clonotype: One end of the junction varies from germline; a read error may be responsible. V gene TRBV29-1 combines with J gene TRBJ1-1, with a possible D match to TRBD1 (6 bases). CDR3 length equals 14 residues. CDR1 SQVTM and CDR2 ANQGSEA come from the germline V gene. CDR3 in DNA: TGCGGCGTCCCTCACACAGGGTTTAGCACTGAAGCTTTCTTT. Its protein is CGVPHTGFSTEAFF.

On this clonotype: Likely a read error: the CDR3 ends without its conserved phenylalanine or tryptophan. The V gene is TRBV7-2, the J gene TRBJ2-3, with TRBD1 matching over 9 bases. This CDR3 region has 16 residues. The V gene end was trimmed by 6 bases and the J gene end by 4 bases; junction bases not matched to a gene: 11. Germline V gene lookup returns CDR1 SGHTA and CDR2 FQGNSA. CDR3 DNA sequence: TGTGCCAGCAGAGCTGATGGGACAGGGATGGCAGATACGCAGTATTAT. It translates to CASRADGTGMADTQYY.

The V gene is TRBV2, the J gene TRBJ2-1; possible D gene TRBD2, 6 bases. Matching the DNA end better, TRBJ2-7 makes the J call doubtful. Germline loops: CDR1 SNHLY, CDR2 FYNNEI. There are 11 residues in the CDR3. This chain's CDR3 is CASGGYDEQYF. Here the CDR3 DNA reads TGTGCCAGCGGGGGGTACGATGAGCAGTACTTC.

J is TRBJ1-5 and V is TRBV30, with 9 bases matching TRBD1. Unmatched junction bases numbered 2, after V lost 2 bases and J lost 6 bases. CDR3 size: 13 residues. Germline V gene data show CDR1 as GTSNPN and CDR2 as SVGIG (reference sequence). CDR3 nucleotides: TGTGCCTGGAGTAAGGACAGGGGTCAGCCCCAGCATTTT. Translated, it gives CAWSKDRGQPQHF.